This T cell receptor (beta chain) comes out of a study of OX40 agonist ivuxolimab in advanced cancers. Some clones are missing from TCRdb's copy, which holds only in-frame ones; the method was immunoSEQ multiplex PCR. The table has 30,000 to 35,000 clones, around 80% seen once. Germline assignment: CDR1 MNHNS and CDR2 SASEGT. This CDR3 contains 13 residues. V dropped 6 bases and J dropped 7 bases, with 15 bases sitting between them. Study outcomes and limitations: Some patients who did not respond also had low normalized T-cell clonal expansion.

As concerns this clone: Its antigen is unknown.

The rearrangement joins TRBV6-1 to TRBJ1-2; D gene ambiguous. The sequencing used CD4+ or CD8+ T cells sorted from blood, collected in a trial of the OX40 agonist ivuxolimab. The origin of this receptor is an adult with an advanced solid tumor such as melanoma, head and neck, liver or kidney cancer. CDR3 sequence reads: CASRVHVNSGYTF. CDR3 bases: TGTGCCAGCAGAGTACATGTGAATTCTGGCTACACCTTC.